This TCR beta chain was profiled in a study of regulatory T cells in long-lasting Graves disease. The TCR beta library used iRepertoire HTBI primers with Arm-PCR amplification of CDR3. TCRdb re-analysed the multiplex PCR reads in MiXCR, keeping a single row per CDR3 protein. The sample contains more than 400,000 distinct CDR3 sequences, around 15% of which appear only once. This clonotype was detected only a few times. Germline loops: CDR1 SGHRS, CDR2 YFSETQ. CDR3 length: 14 amino acids. The germline V and J ends were trimmed by 7 bases and 3 bases, with 17 bases remaining between them. The time point here: newly diagnosed GD, antithyroid drugs for less than 3 months. PBMC-derived RNA was used for the TCR library. This sample also appeared in a second study, on T cells in Graves' hyperthyroidism and ophthalmopathy. That report notes: Hyperthyroidism, newly diagnosed and lasting under 2 months, affected patients aged 18 to 65.

This chain connects TRBV5-1 to TRBJ2-7, with TRBD1 as a possible D gene (5 bases). This receptor was taken from a man aged 40-55 years with Graves disease. Here the sequenced sample was peripheral blood mononuclear cells (PBMCs), taken at new diagnosis, from a patient treated with antithyroid drugs. Here the CDR3 reads CASGRDRPYYEQYF. The DNA of the CDR3 is TGCGCCAGCGGTCGAGACAGACCCTACTACGAGCAGTACTTC.